This T cell receptor (beta chain) emerged from a study of T cells expressing NK-cell markers. Study-level background: Eight donors were sequenced, seven testing HCMV-seropositive and one testing seronegative.

Looked up from germline, CDR1 is SGHRS and CDR2 is YFSETQ. This CDR3 has 15 amino acids. Production of TCR beta cDNA relied on 5'RACE template switching with UMIs. TCRdb reanalyzed the 5' RACE reads and collapses them to one entry per CDR3 protein, without DNA. Reported are 400,000 or so distinct CDR3 sequences; the ten largest clones contain around 10%. The TCR comes from a woman aged 50 to 60 in good health. Sequences were obtained from blood T cells: a sorted CD56 or NKG2C T cell subset, CD4+ or CD8+ T cells, or bulk PBMC T cells (not recorded which). The V gene is TRBV5-1, the J gene TRBJ2-1; lacking DNA, the TRBD1 call made by TCRdb goes unchecked. CDR3 sequence reads: CASKKQGAELSTQFF. Based on the CDR3 plus reference TRBV5-1 and TRBJ2-1, the full variable domain is KAGVTQTPRYLIKTRGQQVTLSCSPISGHRSVSWYQQTPGQGLQFLFEYFSETQRNKGNFPGRFSGRQFSNSRSEMNVSTLELGDSALYLCASKKQGAELSTQFFGPGTRLTVL.